A selection of T cell receptor beta chains follows, all from one sample in a study of identical twins. A single record per CDR3 protein comes from TCRdb applying MiXCR to the 5' RACE reads. Of 700,000 or so distinct CDR3 sequences listed, 8.5% to 9% are singletons. The sample was also reused in another study, on yellow fever vaccine responses in identical twins.

The source material was PBMCs. These receptors were taken from a woman younger than 35 in good health. CDR3s include the opening cysteine and the closing phenylalanine or tryptophan. A D gene is named only where the DNA matches it firmly. The listing skips clone size in some rows; elsewhere it reads once, few, many or a size class.

.	TRBV20-1	TRBD2	TRBJ2-3	TGCAGTGCCTCGCCGGGACTAGCGGGGGCGGGAGATACGCAGTATTTT	CSASPGLAGAGDTQYF
.	TRBV3-1	TRBD2	TRBJ2-5	TGTGCCAGCAGCCAAAGGACTAGCGGGGCCCGGGAGACCCAGTACTTC	CASSQRTSGARETQYF
many	TRBV7-9	.	TRBJ2-1	TGTGCCAGCAGCTGGCGAATCGGACGGTACAATGAGCAGTTCTTC	CASSWRIGRYNEQFF
few	TRBV20-1	.	TRBJ2-1	TGCAGTGCCAGTACCGGGGGTGAGCAGTTCTTC	CSASTGGEQFF
.	TRBV20-1	.	TRBJ2-3	TGCAGTGCTTTGTACGTGGATACGCAGTATTTT	CSALYVDTQYF
once	TRBV3-1	.	TRBJ2-3	TGTGCCAGCAGCCAAGACCGGGGTCCATCCCCCTTCACAGATACGCAGTATTTT	CASSQDRGPSPFTDTQYF
.	TRBV7-9	.	TRBJ2-1	TGTGCCAGCACCTTTATAAGGGTGGACAATGAGCAGTTCTTC	CASTFIRVDNEQFF
.	TRBV6-2/TRBV6-3	TRBD2	TRBJ2-7	TGTGCCACCGCCGGGAGGCGACTAGCCTACGAGCAGTACTTC	CATAGRRLAYEQYF
many	TRBV11-1	TRBD1	TRBJ1-2	TGTGCCAGCAGCCAGAATTTGCTGCCGGGACAGGGGGCGAACGGCTACACCTTC	CASSQNLLPGQGANGYTF
.	TRBV11-1	.	TRBJ1-5	TGTGCCAGCAGCTTAAAAAGGGGTGTTCAGCCCCAGCATTTT	CASSLKRGVQPQHF
many	TRBV6-1	TRBD1	TRBJ1-5	TGTGCCAGCAGTAGACAGGGAGAGAGCAATCAGCCCCAGCATTTT	CASSRQGESNQPQHF
.	TRBV4-3	TRBD1	TRBJ2-2	TGCGCCAGCAGCCAAGAAGTTCTAGGGGGAGACAGGGGAGACACCGGGGAGCTGTTTTTT	CASSQEVLGGDRGDTGELFF
few	TRBV6-5	TRBD1	TRBJ2-7	TGTGCCAGCAGGAATCCAGGGGGCGAGCAGTACTTC	CASRNPGGEQYF
few	TRBV3-1	.	TRBJ2-3	TGTGCCAGCAGCCTGTACGGGACTGCCTCAAGCACAGATACGCAGTATTTT	CASSLYGTASSTDTQYF
.	TRBV20-1	TRBD2	TRBJ2-7	TGCAGTGCCCCCTCCGGTAGCGGGAGGGGCGAGCAGTACTTC	CSAPSGSGRGEQYF
.	TRBV7-9	.	TRBJ2-7	TGTGCCAGCAGCCCTCTACCTATAAACCCAGAGCAGTACTTC	CASSPLPINPEQYF
few	TRBV6-1	.	TRBJ2-5	TGTGCCAGCACCCTTGCGAGGAGGGGGCGTGGGTTGCCGGAGACCCAGTACTTC	CASTLARRGRGLPETQYF
many	TRBV5-1	.	TRBJ1-6	TGCGCCAGCAGCTTGTTCAGGAGCTCCTATAATTCACCCCTCCACTTT	CASSLFRSSYNSPLHF
few	TRBV7-9	TRBD2	TRBJ2-1	TGTGCCAGCAGCTTAGTCGGGACTAGCGGCTCCTACAATGAGCAGTTCTTC	CASSLVGTSGSYNEQFF
few	TRBV6-5	.	TRBJ1-6	TGTGCCAGCAGTTACTCGAGGGGGTCACCCCTCCACTTT	CASSYSRGSPLHF
.	TRBV30	TRBD2	TRBJ2-4	TGTGCCTGGAGTACCGGGACTAGCGGGAGAAAGAGCATTCAGTACTTC	CAWSTGTSGRKSIQYF
many	TRBV5-1	.	TRBJ2-5	TGCGCCAGCAGCCCGAGGGACTCTGCAATGGAGACCCAGTACTTC	CASSPRDSAMETQYF
few	TRBV29-1	.	TRBJ2-3	TGCAGCGTTGAAGATTATCCCGCACGCTCTAGCACAGATACGCAGTATTTT	CSVEDYPARSSTDTQYF
few	TRBV18	.	TRBJ2-3	TGTGCCAGCTCCCGTCTGAACAGGGAGGATACGCAGTATTTT	CASSRLNREDTQYF
many	TRBV29-1	.	TRBJ1-5	TGCAGCGCCTCGGTAGGGCAGGGTAGCAATCAGCCCCAGCATTTT	CSASVGQGSNQPQHF
.	TRBV11-1	TRBD2	TRBJ2-1	TGTGCCAGCAGCTTAGGCTTTTCGTTTTTGGGGCAGGGAGGGTCCTCCTACAATGAGCAGTTCTTC	CASSLGFSFLGQGGSSYNEQFF
few	TRBV7-9	TRBD2	TRBJ2-2	TGTGCCAGCAGCGGAGCCGGGACTAGCGTTACCGGGGAGCTGTTTTTT	CASSGAGTSVTGELFF
many	TRBV4-1	.	TRBJ2-5	TGCGCCAGCAGCCAACAGGGCTGGGGGGAGACCCAGTACTTC	CASSQQGWGETQYF
few	TRBV7-2	.	TRBJ2-7	TGTGCCAGCAGCTTAAGGTTTCGCCCAATCAGCTCCTACGAGCAGTACTTC	CASSLRFRPISSYEQYF
.	TRBV4-2	.	TRBJ2-1	TGTGCCAGCACCCCAAGATCCGCGGGGGCGTACAATGAGCAGTTCTTC	CASTPRSAGAYNEQFF
.	TRBV7-2	.	TRBJ2-5	TGTGCCAGCAGCTTAGCCGGTGGGGGTACCCTCAGAGAGACCCAGTACTTC	CASSLAGGGTLRETQYF
.	TRBV12-3/TRBV12-4	TRBD1	TRBJ1-4	TGTGCCAGCAGTTCCGGACAGGGAGGTTTTGAAAAACTGTTTTTT	CASSSGQGGFEKLFF
few	TRBV20-1	.	TRBJ2-3	TGCAGTGCCCCTAGGGGGGGCGTCACTGCCACAGATACGCAGTATTTT	CSAPRGGVTATDTQYF
few	TRBV7-3	.	TRBJ1-2	TGTGCCAGCAGCTCAACACGGGCCCACTATGGCTACACCTTC	CASSSTRAHYGYTF
many	TRBV7-9	.	TRBJ1-2	TGTGCCAGCAGCCCCCTGGGACAACTAGATGGCTACACCTTC	CASSPLGQLDGYTF
many	TRBV2	TRBD2	TRBJ2-5	TGTGCCAGCAGTAAACTAGCGGGAGGGCCGGAGACCCAGTACTTC	CASSKLAGGPETQYF
.	TRBV7-2	TRBD2	TRBJ2-3	TGTGCCAGCAGCCCAAGGACTAGCGGCAGAGCCACAGATACGCAGTATTTT	CASSPRTSGRATDTQYF
.	TRBV20-1	.	TRBJ2-7	TGCAGTGCTAGAGATCTCCGAACAGGGGGGGTCGGCTTC	CSARDLRTGGVGF
few	TRBV28	.	TRBJ1-1	TGTGCCAGCCAAGCCGAGACAGAAAACACTGAAGCTTTCTTT	CASQAETENTEAFF
many	TRBV12-3/TRBV12-4	TRBD1	TRBJ2-1	TGTGCCAGCACGACAGGGGGCGTCTACAATGAGCAGTTCTTC	CASTTGGVYNEQFF
.	TRBV4-3	.	TRBJ2-5	TGCGCCAGCAGCCAAGCAGGCCAGACCCAGTACTTC	CASSQAGQTQYF
few	TRBV7-8	TRBD1	TRBJ2-5	TGTGCCAGCAGCTCCACGGGACAGGTGGGGGAGACCCAGTACTTC	CASSSTGQVGETQYF
few	TRBV9	TRBD2	TRBJ2-1	TGTGCCAGCAGCGTAGTTAGCGGGGCTGAGCAGTTCTTC	CASSVVSGAEQFF
many	TRBV3-1	.	TRBJ2-5	TGTGCCAGCGGTACAGTCCAAGAGACCCAGTACTTC	CASGTVQETQYF
few	TRBV29-1	TRBD1	TRBJ2-1	TGCAGCGTTGAAGAAGGGGGGACAGGTTTTTACAATGAGCAGTTCTTC	CSVEEGGTGFYNEQFF
.	TRBV14	.	TRBJ2-7	TGTGCCAGCAGCAGGGGGACTCTCTACGAGCAGTACTTC	CASSRGTLYEQYF
.	TRBV24-1	TRBD1	TRBJ2-4	TGTGCCACCAGTGATTTCCCCGGACAGGGTAACACTCAAGCCAAAAACATTCAGTACTTC	CATSDFPGQGNTQAKNIQYF